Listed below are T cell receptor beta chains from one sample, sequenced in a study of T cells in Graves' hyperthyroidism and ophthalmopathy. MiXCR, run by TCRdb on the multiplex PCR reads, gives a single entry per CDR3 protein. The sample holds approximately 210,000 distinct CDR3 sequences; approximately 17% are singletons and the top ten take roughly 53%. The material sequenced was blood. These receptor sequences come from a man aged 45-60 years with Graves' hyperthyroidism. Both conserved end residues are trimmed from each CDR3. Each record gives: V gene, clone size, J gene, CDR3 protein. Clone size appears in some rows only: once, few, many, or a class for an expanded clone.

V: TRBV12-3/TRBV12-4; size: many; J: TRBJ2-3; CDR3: ASSSNSFEADTQY
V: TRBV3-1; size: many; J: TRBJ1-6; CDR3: ASSHPREYSPLH
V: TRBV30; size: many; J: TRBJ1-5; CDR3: AWGDRSQPQH
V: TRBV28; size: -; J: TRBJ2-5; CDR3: ASSITSRGHVY
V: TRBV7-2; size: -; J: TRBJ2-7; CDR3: ASSTTSGKGEQY
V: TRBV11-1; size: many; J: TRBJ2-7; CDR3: ASSTGQGAIREQY
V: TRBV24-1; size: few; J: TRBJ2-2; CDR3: ATRSPGQGYAGELF
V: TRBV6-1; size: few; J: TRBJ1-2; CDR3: ASRKRQGAGYT
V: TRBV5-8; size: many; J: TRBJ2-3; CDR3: ASSLPSGSPDTQY
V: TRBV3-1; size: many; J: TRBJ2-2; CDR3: ASSRGLAGGTNTGELF
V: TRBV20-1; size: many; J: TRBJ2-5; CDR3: SARTSGRRETQY
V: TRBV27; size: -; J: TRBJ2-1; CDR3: ATTDYIEQF
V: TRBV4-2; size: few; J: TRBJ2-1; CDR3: ASSQDRNGGEQF
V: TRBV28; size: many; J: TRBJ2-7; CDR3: ASSLSGREQY
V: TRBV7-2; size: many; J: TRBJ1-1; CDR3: ASSLRRSATEAF
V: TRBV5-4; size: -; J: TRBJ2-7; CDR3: ASSSGTSGPREQY
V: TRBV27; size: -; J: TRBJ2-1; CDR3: ASSFQGAHNEQF
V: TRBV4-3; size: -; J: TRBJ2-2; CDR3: ASSQGGPHTGELF
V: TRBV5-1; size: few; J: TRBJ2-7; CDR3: ASSLGGASGSYEQY
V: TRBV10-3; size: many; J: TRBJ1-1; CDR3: AISTGQGNTEAF
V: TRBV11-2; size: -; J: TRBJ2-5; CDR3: ASSLGYLQY
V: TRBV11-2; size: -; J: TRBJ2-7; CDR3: ASSLTGGQGVHEQY